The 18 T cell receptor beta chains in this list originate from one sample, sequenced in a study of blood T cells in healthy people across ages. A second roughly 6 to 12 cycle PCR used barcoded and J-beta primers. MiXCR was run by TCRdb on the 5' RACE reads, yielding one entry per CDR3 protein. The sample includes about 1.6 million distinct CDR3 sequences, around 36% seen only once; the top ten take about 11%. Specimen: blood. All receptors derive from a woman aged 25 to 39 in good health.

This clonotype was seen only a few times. The CDR3 reads CASRSVGSDTF. The CDR3 DNA follows: TGTGCCAGCAGGTCGGTCGGTTCCGACACCTTC. The chain joins TRBV28 to TRBJ1-2; D remains ambiguous. Germline V lookup: CDR1 MDHEN, CDR2 SYDVKM. The CDR3 contains 11 residues. V lost 6 bases and J 12 bases, leaving 14 bases between the germline ends.

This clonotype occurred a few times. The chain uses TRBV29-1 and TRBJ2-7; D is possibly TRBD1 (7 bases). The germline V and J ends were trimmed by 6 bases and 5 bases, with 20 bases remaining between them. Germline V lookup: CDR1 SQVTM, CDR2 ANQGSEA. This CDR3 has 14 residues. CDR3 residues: CSVEHRGGNHEQYF. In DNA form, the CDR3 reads TGCAGCGTCGAACACAGGGGAGGTAACCACGAGCAGTACTTC.

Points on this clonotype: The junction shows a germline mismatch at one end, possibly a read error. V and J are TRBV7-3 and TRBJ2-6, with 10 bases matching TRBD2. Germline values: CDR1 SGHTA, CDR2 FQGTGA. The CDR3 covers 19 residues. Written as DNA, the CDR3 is TGTGCCAGCAGCTTAGTAGGTCCACTAGCGGGGTCTGGGGCCAGCGTCCTGACTTTC. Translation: CASSLVGPLAGSGASVLTF.

This chain's CDR3 is CASSIRTSGGQETQYF. The CDR3 DNA is TGTGCCAGCAGCATTCGGACTAGCGGGGGACAAGAGACCCAGTACTTC. This chain joins TRBV7-9 and TRBJ2-5; 13 positions agree with TRBD2. The length of the CDR3 is 16 residues. CDR1 is SEHNR, CDR2 FQNEAQ, per germline (reference sequence). After removal of 5 bases from V and 2 bases from J, the junction contained 5 bases not matched to a gene.

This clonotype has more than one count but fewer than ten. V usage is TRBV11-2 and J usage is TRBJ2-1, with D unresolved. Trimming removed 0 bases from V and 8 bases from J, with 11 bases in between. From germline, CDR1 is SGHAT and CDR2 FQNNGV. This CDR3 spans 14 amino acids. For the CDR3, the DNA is TGTGCCAGCAGCTTAGATTCTGCCCGGGATGAGCAGTTCTTC. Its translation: CASSLDSARDEQFF. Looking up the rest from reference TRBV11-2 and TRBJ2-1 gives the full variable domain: EAGVAQSPRYKIIEKRQSVAFWCNPISGHATLYWYQQILGQGPKLLIQFQNNGVVDDSQLPKDRFSAERLKGVDSTLKIQPAKLEDSAVYLCASSLDSARDEQFFGPGTRLTVL.

Here the CDR3 reads CASSSRDRYNEQFF. CDR3 DNA: TGTGCCAGCAGCTCCCGGGACCGATACAATGAGCAGTTCTTC. V is TRBV5-8 and J is TRBJ2-1; tentatively, D is TRBD1 or TRBD2 (5 bases each). Germline assignment: CDR1 SGHTS and CDR2 YDEGEE. The V gene lost 3 bases and the J gene lost 4 bases, with 11 bases spanning the gap. The CDR3 extends over 14 amino acids.

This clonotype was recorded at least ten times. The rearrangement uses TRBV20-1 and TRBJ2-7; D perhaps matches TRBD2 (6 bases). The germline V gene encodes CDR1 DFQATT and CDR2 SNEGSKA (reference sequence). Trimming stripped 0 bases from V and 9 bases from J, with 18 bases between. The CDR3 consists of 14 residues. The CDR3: CSAREGGGVGVQYF. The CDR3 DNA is TGCAGTGCTAGAGAAGGCGGCGGGGTCGGGGTGCAGTACTTC.

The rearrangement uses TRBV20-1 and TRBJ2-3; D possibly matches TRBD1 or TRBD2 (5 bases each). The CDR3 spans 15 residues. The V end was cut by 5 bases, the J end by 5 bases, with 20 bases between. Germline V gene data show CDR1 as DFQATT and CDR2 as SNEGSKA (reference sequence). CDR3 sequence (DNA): TGCAGTGCTGGGAGAAGGGGCTGGAAAGGAGATACGCAGTATTTT. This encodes CSAGRRGWKGDTQYF.

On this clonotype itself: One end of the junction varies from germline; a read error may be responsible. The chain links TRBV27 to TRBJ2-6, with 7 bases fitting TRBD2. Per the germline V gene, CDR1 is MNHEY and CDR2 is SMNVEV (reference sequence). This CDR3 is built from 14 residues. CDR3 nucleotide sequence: TGTACCAGCAGCCGGGGGGCTGGGGCCAACGTCCTGACTTTC. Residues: CTSSRGAGANVLTF.

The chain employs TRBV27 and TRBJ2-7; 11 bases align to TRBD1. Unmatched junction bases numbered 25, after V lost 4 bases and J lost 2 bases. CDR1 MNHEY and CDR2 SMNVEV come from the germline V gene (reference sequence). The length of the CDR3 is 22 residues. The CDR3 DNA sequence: TGTGCCAGCAGTTATCCGATCGTTAATCGACTACCGGGACAGGGGGTACCCTACGAGCAGTACTTC. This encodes CASSYPIVNRLPGQGVPYEQYF.

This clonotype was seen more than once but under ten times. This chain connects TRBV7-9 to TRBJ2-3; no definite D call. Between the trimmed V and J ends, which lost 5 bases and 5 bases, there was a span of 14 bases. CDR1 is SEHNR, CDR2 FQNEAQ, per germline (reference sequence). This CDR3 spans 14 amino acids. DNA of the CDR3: TGTGCCAGCAGCCCGTTTGACCTTTTAGATACGCAGTATTTT. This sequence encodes CASSPFDLLDTQYF.

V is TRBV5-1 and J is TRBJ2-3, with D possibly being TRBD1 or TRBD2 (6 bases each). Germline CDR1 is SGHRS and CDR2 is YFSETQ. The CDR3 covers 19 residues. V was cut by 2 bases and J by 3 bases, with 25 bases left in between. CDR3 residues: CASSLIIPGGLSRTDTQYF. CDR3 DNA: TGCGCCAGCAGCTTAATCATCCCCGGGGGCTTATCTAGGACAGATACGCAGTATTTT.

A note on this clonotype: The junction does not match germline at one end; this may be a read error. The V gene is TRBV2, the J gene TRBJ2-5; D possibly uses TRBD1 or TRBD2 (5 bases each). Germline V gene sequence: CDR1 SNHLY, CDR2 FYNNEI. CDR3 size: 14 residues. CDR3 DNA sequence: TGTGTCAGCACTATGCCAGGGACCCAAGAGACCCAGTACTTC. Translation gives CVSTMPGTQETQYF. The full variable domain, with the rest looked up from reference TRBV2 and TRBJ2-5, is EPEVTQTPSHQVTQMGQEVILRCVPISNHLYFYWYRQILGQKVEFLVSFYNNEISEKSEIFDDQFSVERPDGSNFTLKIRSTKLEDSAMYFCVSTMPGTQETQYFGPGTRLLVL.

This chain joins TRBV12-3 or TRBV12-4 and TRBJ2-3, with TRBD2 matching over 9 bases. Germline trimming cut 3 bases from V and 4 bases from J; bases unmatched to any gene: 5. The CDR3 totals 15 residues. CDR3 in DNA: TGTGCCAGCAGTTTGCGGGGGGGCGGCCCAGATACGCAGTATTTT. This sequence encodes CASSLRGGGPDTQYF.

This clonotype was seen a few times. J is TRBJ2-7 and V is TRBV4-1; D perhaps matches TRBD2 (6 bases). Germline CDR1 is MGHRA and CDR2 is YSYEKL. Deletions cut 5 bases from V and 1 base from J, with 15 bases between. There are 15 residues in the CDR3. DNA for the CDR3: TGCGCCAGCAGCAATGGAGGGTTTAGGTCCTACGAGCAGTACTTC. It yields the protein CASSNGGFRSYEQYF.

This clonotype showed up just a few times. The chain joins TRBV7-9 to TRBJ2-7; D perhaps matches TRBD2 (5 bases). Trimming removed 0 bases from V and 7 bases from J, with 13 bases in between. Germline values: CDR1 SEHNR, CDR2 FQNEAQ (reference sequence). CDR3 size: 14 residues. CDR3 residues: CASSLALPGKEQYF. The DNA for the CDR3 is TGTGCCAGCAGCTTAGCCTTACCCGGGAAGGAGCAGTACTTC.

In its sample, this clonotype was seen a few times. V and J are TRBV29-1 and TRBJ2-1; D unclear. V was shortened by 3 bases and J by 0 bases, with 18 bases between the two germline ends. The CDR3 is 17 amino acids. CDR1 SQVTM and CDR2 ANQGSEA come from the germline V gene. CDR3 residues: CSVDGSFYRSSYNEQFF. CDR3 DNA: TGCAGCGTTGATGGCTCTTTCTACCGAAGCTCCTACAATGAGCAGTTCTTC.

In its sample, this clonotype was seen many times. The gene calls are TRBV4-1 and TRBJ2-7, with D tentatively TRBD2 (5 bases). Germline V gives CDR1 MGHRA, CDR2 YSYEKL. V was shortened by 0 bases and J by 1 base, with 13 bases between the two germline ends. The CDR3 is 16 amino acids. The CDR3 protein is CASSQDPPGFSYEQYF. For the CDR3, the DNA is TGCGCCAGCAGCCAAGATCCGCCGGGATTTTCCTACGAGCAGTACTTC.